The T cell receptor beta chain described here comes from a study of response to subunit inactivated influenza vaccine. At least ten counts were recorded for this clonotype. Its antigen is not known. Germline V lookup: CDR1 SGHTA, CDR2 FQGNSA. Trimming took 5 bases from V and 7 from J; bases not matched to a gene: 7. CDR3 length: 14 amino acids. The study, taken as a whole, reports: Each seasonal influenza vaccination recruits few new T cells, the authors suggested.

TCRdb re-analysed the RT-PCR reads in MiXCR, keeping a single row per CDR3 protein. The data hold around 520,000 distinct CDR3 sequences, with about an eighth observed a single time. This receptor was obtained from a man aged 50 or older who received an inactivated influenza vaccine. The sample here was PBMCs from blood, taken on the day of vaccination. V gene TRBV7-2 combines with J gene TRBJ2-7, with TRBD2 matching 11 bases. CDR3 sequence: CASSILAGGGEQYF. CDR3 DNA sequence: TGTGCCAGCAGCATTCTAGCGGGAGGAGGTGAGCAGTACTTC.